The 28 T cell receptor beta chains below come from one sample, sequenced in a study of blood T cell repertoires in COVID-19. Libraries were prepared by immunoSEQ multiplex PCR; TCRdb keeps only in-frame clonotypes and omits some of them. The repertoire holds over 200,000 clones, around 83% seen once, with roughly 5.7% in the top ten. The sequenced sample was peripheral blood. These receptors were obtained from a man of 80 years or more with acute or convalescent COVID-19.

The J gene is TRBJ2-1, the V gene TRBV7-8; D is perhaps TRBD2 (5 bases). This CDR3 region has 14 residues. V lost 2 bases and J lost 4, with 9 bases in between. Germline V gives CDR1 SGHVS, CDR2 FQNEAQ. Here the CDR3 reads CASSLLPGYNEQFF. CDR3 DNA sequence: TGTGCCAGCAGCTTACTCCCGGGATACAATGAGCAGTTCTTC.

The count of this clone is one. The J gene is TRBJ2-2, the V gene TRBV7-8, with D hard to call. CDR1 is SGHVS and CDR2 is FQNEAQ in the germline V gene. V was trimmed by 3 bases and J by 6 bases, leaving 5 bases between them. This CDR3 is 12 amino acids long. The chain's CDR3 is CASSFYAGELFF. The CDR3 bases are TGTGCCAGCAGCTTCTATGCCGGGGAGCTGTTTTTT.

The chain combines TRBV19 with TRBJ1-2; D is perhaps TRBD1 (6 bases). This CDR3 has 13 residues. Trimming took 7 bases from V and 4 from J, leaving 13 bases between them. Germline lookup yields CDR1 LNHDA and CDR2 SQIVND (reference sequence). CDR3: CASTLGRGYGYTF. CDR3 nucleotide sequence: TGTGCCAGTACCCTCGGCAGGGGCTATGGCTACACCTTC.

This clone was detected only once. The V gene is TRBV2, the J gene TRBJ2-5; D remains unclear. The CDR3 contains 12 residues. V dropped 5 bases and J dropped 1 base, with 5 bases sitting between them. Per germline, CDR1 SNHLY and CDR2 FYNNEI. The CDR3 DNA reads TGTGCCAGCAGTATAATCCAAGAGACCCAGTACTTC. It codes for CASSIIQETQYF.

This rearrangement joins TRBV7-9 to TRBJ2-1; 8 bases match TRBD1. Germline CDR1 reads SEHNR; CDR2 reads FQNEAQ (reference sequence). Trimming took 4 bases from V and 2 from J; bases not matched to a gene: 10. The CDR3 spans 17 residues. The CDR3 here is CASSSDRDSFTYNEQFF. The CDR3 DNA sequence: TGTGCCAGCAGCTCGGACAGGGATTCGTTTACCTACAATGAGCAGTTCTTC.

The chain uses TRBV14 and TRBJ2-7; 8 nucleotides match TRBD1. The CDR3 consists of 14 residues. Germline trimming cut 4 bases from V and 3 bases from J; bases unmatched to any gene: 5. Germline CDR1 and CDR2: SGHDN and FVKESK. The CDR3: CASSRGQVFYEQYF. The CDR3 DNA reads TGTGCCAGCAGCCGGGGACAGGTATTCTACGAGCAGTACTTC.

The V and J genes are TRBV20-1 and TRBJ2-7; 16 bases are a match to TRBD2. This CDR3 spans 14 amino acids. Unmatched junction bases numbered 8, after V lost 3 bases and J lost 12 bases. Germline V gene data show CDR1 as DFQATT and CDR2 as SNEGSKA (reference sequence). CDR3 DNA sequence: TGCAGTGCTAGTTCCGGGACTAGCGGGGGGGCCGCGTACTTC. Protein: CSASSGTSGGAAYF.

V usage is TRBV11-3 and J usage is TRBJ2-3; D is perhaps TRBD2 (5 bases). Trimming pared 2 bases from V and 4 bases from J, leaving 13 bases between. The CDR3 totals 15 residues. Germline V CDR1 and CDR2: SGHNT, YENEEA. The CDR3 bases are TGTGCCAGCAGCTTACGTGCGGGTGGGCCAGATACGCAGTATTTT. The encoded protein is CASSLRAGGPDTQYF.

This chain uses TRBV5-1 with TRBJ1-2, with D uncertain. CDR3 length: 15 residues. CDR1 is SGHRS, CDR2 YFSETQ, per germline. Between the trimmed V and J ends, which lost 5 bases and 0 bases, there was a span of 14 bases. The DNA of the CDR3 is TGCGCCAGCAGGCCAGGTATGGCCCCTAACTATGGCTACACCTTC. Amino acid sequence: CASRPGMAPNYGYTF.

The chain couples TRBV3-1 (or the pseudogene TRBV3-2) to TRBJ1-5; 8 bases agree with TRBD1. The CDR3 length is 15 residues. Germline V gene data show CDR1 as LGHDT and CDR2 as YNNKEL (reference sequence). V gave up 4 bases and J gave up 7 bases; unmatched junction bases: 9. CDR3 sequence (DNA): TGTGCCAGCAGCCCACAGGGGGGTACGGGACAGCCCCAGCATTTT. Translation gives CASSPQGGTGQPQHF.

The rearrangement joins TRBV11-1 to TRBJ2-7; 8 bases are shared with TRBD1. CDR1 is SGHAT and CDR2 is FQDESV in the germline V gene (reference sequence). J was trimmed by 4 bases and V by 8 bases; bases with no gene match: 7. The length of the CDR3 is 13 residues. Here the CDR3 DNA reads TGTGCCAGCGAAGGACAGGGCTCGTACGAGCAGTACTTC. As protein: CASEGQGSYEQYF.

This chain uses TRBV6-5 with TRBJ2-6, with no clear D. CDR1 and CDR2 from the germline V gene are MNHEY and SVGAGI. The CDR3 spans 15 residues. Trimming cost V 7 bases and J 5 bases, with 15 bases left between them. The CDR3 is CASTPWPQRANVLTF. The CDR3 nucleotides are TGTGCCAGCACCCCCTGGCCTCAGAGGGCCAACGTCCTGACTTTC.

The chain is built from TRBV5-6 and TRBJ1-2, with D maybe TRBD1 (6 bases). The CDR3 is 15 residues long. Germline V gene sequence: CDR1 SGHDT, CDR2 YYEEEE. The V gene lost 6 bases and the J gene lost 8 bases, with 23 bases spanning the gap. DNA for the CDR3: TGTGCCAGCACCAAACAACCAGGGGCCCTCCGAGGCTACACCTTC. Translating gives CASTKQPGALRGYTF.

The chain carries TRBV5-4 and TRBJ2-7, with D possibly TRBD2 on 7 matching bases. The length of the CDR3 is 16 residues. Per germline, CDR1 SGHNT and CDR2 YYREEE (reference sequence). V dropped 4 bases and J dropped 3 bases, with 20 bases sitting between them. CDR3 nucleotide sequence: TGTGCCAGCAGCACAAAAGGGGGGGCCGAGTTCTACGAGCAGTACTTC. It encodes CASSTKGGAEFYEQYF.

This rearrangement joins TRBV5-1 to TRBJ2-5; 7 positions match TRBD1. The CDR3 consists of 16 residues. Germline trimming cut 1 base from V and 5 bases from J; bases unmatched to any gene: 11. Germline V gene sequence: CDR1 SGHRS, CDR2 YFSETQ. CDR3 in DNA: TGCGCCAGCAGCTTGTCCCCTAACAGGGGTGGGGAGACCCAGTACTTC. The encoded protein is CASSLSPNRGGETQYF. Filled out from reference TRBV5-1 and TRBJ2-5, the complete variable domain reads KAGVTQTPRYLIKTRGQQVTLSCSPISGHRSVSWYQQTPGQGLQFLFEYFSETQRNKGNFPGRFSGRQFSNSRSEMNVSTLELGDSALYLCASSLSPNRGGETQYFGPGTRLLVL.

J is TRBJ1-4 and V is TRBV19; D is possibly TRBD1 (6 bases). Germline V gene data show CDR1 as LNHDA and CDR2 as SQIVND (reference sequence). Trimming removed 3 bases from V and 9 bases from J, with 14 bases in between. There are 14 residues in the CDR3. CDR3: CASSIFGQTQKLFF. The CDR3 bases are TGTGCCAGTAGTATTTTCGGACAGACTCAAAAACTGTTTTTT.

The CDR3 DNA reads TGTGCCAGTAGTAGGACAGCCAACACCGGGGAGCTGTTTTTT. As protein: CASSRTANTGELFF. The chain carries TRBV19 and TRBJ2-2, with D possibly matching TRBD1 (6 bases). The CDR3 extends over 14 amino acids. The germline V and J ends were trimmed by 4 bases and 2 bases, with 8 bases remaining between them. CDR1 is LNHDA and CDR2 is SQIVND in the germline V gene (reference sequence).

The V call is TRBV5-5, the J call TRBJ2-7, with unresolved D. Between the trimmed V and J ends, which lost 0 bases and 6 bases, there was a span of 7 bases. The germline gives CDR1 SGHKS, CDR2 YYEKEE (reference sequence). This CDR3 has 12 residues. Written as DNA, the CDR3 is TGTGCCAGCAGCTTGGAAGTCGGCGAGCAGTACTTC. It translates to CASSLEVGEQYF. The full variable domain, completed using reference TRBV5-5 and TRBJ2-7, is DAGVTQSPTHLIKTRGQQVTLRCSPISGHKSVSWYQQVLGQGPQFIFQYYEKEERGRGNFPDRFSARQFPNYSSELNVNALLLGDSALYLCASSLEVGEQYFGPGTRLTVT.

The V call is TRBV4-2, the J call TRBJ1-6; D not resolved. The CDR3 covers 14 residues. Germline V CDR1 and CDR2: LGHNA, YNFKEQ. Trimming took off 0 bases at V and 7 bases at J, with 7 bases between the two ends. CDR3 DNA sequence: TGTGCCAGCAGCCAAGACCAGGAAAATTCACCCCTCCACTTT. It specifies CASSQDQENSPLHF.

This clone has just one count. Different DNA sequences within this sample yield the same CDR3. The genes are TRBV6-5 and TRBJ1-1; TRBD1 aligns across 9 bases. Trimming removed 5 bases from V and 4 bases from J; junction bases left unmatched: 2. Germline V gene data show CDR1 as MNHEY and CDR2 as SVGAGI. This CDR3 region has 13 residues. DNA of the CDR3: TGTGCCAGCAGTCGGGACAGGGCCACTGAAGCTTTCTTT. Translated, it gives CASSRDRATEAFF.

The genes are TRBV27 and TRBJ2-7; D not certain. The ends were cut back, 2 bases at V and 2 bases at J, with 10 bases in the middle. CDR3 length: 14 residues. Germline lookup yields CDR1 MNHEY and CDR2 SMNVEV (reference sequence). The CDR3 reads CASSLIYSPYEQYF. The CDR3 bases are TGTGCCAGCAGTTTAATTTACTCCCCCTACGAGCAGTACTTC.

The chain combines TRBV3-1 (or the pseudogene TRBV3-2) with TRBJ2-1, with a weak D call TRBD2 (6 bases). Germline assignment: CDR1 LGHDT and CDR2 YNNKEL (reference sequence). The CDR3 is 18 residues long. Trimming removed 4 bases at V and 7 bases at J, with 26 bases between. CDR3 nucleotides: TGTGCCAGCAGCCGAATTTATAGCGGTAGCCGCGGTGGGAATGAGCAGTTCTTC. Protein sequence: CASSRIYSGSRGGNEQFF.

The gene calls are TRBV27 and TRBJ1-6, with D hard to call. Germline CDR1 MNHEY, CDR2 SMNVEV (reference sequence). This CDR3 is 16 amino acids long. V gave up 0 bases and J gave up 5 bases, with 11 bases separating them. CDR3 protein: CASSLSIQVNNSPLHF. CDR3 coding DNA: TGTGCCAGCAGTTTATCGATTCAGGTCAATAATTCACCCCTCCACTTT.

The gene calls are TRBV19 and TRBJ2-1; tentative D call: TRBD2 (5 bases). Germline lookup yields CDR1 LNHDA and CDR2 SQIVND (reference sequence). Between the trimmed V and J ends, which lost 3 bases and 8 bases, there was a span of 17 bases. The CDR3 consists of 15 residues. This CDR3 reads CASSIMERLGDEQFF. CDR3 DNA sequence: TGTGCCAGTAGTATTATGGAGCGCCTCGGGGATGAGCAGTTCTTC. The whole variable domain, filled in from reference TRBV19 and TRBJ2-1, reads DGGITQSPKYLFRKEGQNVTLSCEQNLNHDAMYWYRQDPGQGLRLIYYSQIVNDFQKGDIAEGYSVSREKKESFPLTVTSAQKNPTAFYLCASSIMERLGDEQFFGPGTRLTVL.

This clone was detected a few times. The CDR3 protein is CASSETGGGDTQYF. CDR3 nucleotide sequence: TGCGCCAGCAGCGAGACAGGGGGCGGAGATACGCAGTATTTT. This sequence joins TRBV5-1 and TRBJ2-3; 10 bases are a match to TRBD1. The ends lost 4 bases at V and 5 bases at J; junction bases unmatched: 4. This CDR3 is 14 amino acids long. From germline, CDR1 is SGHRS and CDR2 YFSETQ.

The chain recombines TRBV28 with TRBJ1-1, with 8 positions matching TRBD1. Per the germline V gene, CDR1 is MDHEN and CDR2 is SYDVKM. This CDR3 has 16 residues. V lost 2 bases, J lost 1 base, and 6 bases stayed unmatched. The CDR3 coding sequence is TGTGCCAGCAGTTTAGTGCAGGGGGCGGGGAACACTGAAGCTTTCTTT. As protein: CASSLVQGAGNTEAFF.

The rearrangement links TRBV19 to TRBJ2-5, with TRBD2 matching 7 bases. Unmatched junction bases numbered 14, after V lost 5 bases and J lost 5 bases. From germline, CDR1 is LNHDA and CDR2 SQIVND (reference sequence). The CDR3 extends over 16 amino acids. The CDR3 DNA follows: TGTGCCAGTAGTGCAGACCTAGGGCAGGGAGGGGAGACCCAGTACTTC. Its translation: CASSADLGQGGETQYF.

This chain links TRBV3-1 (or the pseudogene TRBV3-2) with TRBJ2-5; TRBD1 aligns across 8 bases. This CDR3 spans 17 amino acids. The germline CDR1 and CDR2 sequences are LGHDT and YNNKEL (reference sequence). The V and J ends lost 4 bases and 5 bases, in that order; junction bases with no gene match: 15. CDR3 nucleotide sequence: TGTGCCAGCAGCCGACAGGGGTCGAGGAAGCGTGGGGAGACCCAGTACTTC. Translated: CASSRQGSRKRGETQYF.